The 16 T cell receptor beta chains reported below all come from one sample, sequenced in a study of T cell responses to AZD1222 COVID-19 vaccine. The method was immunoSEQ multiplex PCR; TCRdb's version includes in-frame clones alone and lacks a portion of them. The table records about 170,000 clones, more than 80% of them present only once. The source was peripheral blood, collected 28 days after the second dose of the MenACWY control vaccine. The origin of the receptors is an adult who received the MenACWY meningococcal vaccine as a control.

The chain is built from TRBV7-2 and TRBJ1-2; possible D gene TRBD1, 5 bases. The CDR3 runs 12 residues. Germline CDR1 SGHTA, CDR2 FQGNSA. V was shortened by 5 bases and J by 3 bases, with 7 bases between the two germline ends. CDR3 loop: CASSVRDYGYTF. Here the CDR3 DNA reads TGTGCCAGCAGCGTCAGGGACTATGGCTACACCTTC. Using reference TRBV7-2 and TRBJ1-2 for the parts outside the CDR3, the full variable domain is GAGVSQSPSNKVTEKGKDVELRCDPISGHTALYWYRQSLGQGLEFLIYFQGNSAPDKSGLPSDRFSAERTGGSVSTLTIQRTQQEDSAVYLCASSVRDYGYTFGSGTRLTVV.

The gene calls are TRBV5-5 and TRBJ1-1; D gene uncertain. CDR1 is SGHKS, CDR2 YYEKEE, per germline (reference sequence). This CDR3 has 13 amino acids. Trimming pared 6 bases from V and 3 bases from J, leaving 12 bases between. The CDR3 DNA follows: TGTGCCAGCAAACACCCATGGGACACTGAAGCTTTCTTT. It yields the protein CASKHPWDTEAFF.

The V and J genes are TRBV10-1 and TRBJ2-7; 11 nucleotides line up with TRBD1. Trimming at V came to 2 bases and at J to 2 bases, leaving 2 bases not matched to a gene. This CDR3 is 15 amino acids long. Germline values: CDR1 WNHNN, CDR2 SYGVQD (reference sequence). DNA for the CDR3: TGCGCCAGCAGTGAGGGACAGGGGGCTACCTACGAGCAGTACTTC. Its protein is CASSEGQGATYEQYF.

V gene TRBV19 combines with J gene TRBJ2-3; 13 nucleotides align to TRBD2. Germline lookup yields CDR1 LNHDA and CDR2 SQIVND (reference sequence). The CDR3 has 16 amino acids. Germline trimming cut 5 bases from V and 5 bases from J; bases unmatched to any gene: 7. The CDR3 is CASSAGLAGSVDTQYF. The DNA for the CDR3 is TGTGCCAGTAGTGCGGGACTAGCGGGAAGTGTAGATACGCAGTATTTT.

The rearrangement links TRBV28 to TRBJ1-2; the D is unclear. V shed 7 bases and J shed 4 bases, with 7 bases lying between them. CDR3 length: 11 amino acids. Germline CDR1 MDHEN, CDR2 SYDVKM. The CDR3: CASKGTYGYTF. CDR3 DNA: TGTGCCAGCAAAGGAACCTATGGCTACACCTTC.

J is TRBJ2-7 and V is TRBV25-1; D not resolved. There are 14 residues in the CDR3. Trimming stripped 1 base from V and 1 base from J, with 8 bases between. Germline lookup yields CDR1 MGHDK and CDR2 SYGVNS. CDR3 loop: CASSESRYSYEQYF. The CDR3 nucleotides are TGTGCCAGCAGTGAATCACGTTATTCCTACGAGCAGTACTTC.

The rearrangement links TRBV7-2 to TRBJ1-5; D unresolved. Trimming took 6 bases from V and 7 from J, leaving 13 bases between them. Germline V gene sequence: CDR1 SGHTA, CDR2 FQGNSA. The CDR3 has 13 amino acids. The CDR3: CASSPSGNQPQHF. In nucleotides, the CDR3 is TGTGCCAGCAGTCCATCCGGGAACCAGCCCCAGCATTTT.

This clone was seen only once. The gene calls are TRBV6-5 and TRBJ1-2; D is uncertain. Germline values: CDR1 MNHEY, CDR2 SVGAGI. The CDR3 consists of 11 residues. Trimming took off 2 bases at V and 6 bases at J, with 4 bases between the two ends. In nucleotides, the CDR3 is TGTGCCAGCAGTTACGACCATGGCTACACCTTC. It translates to CASSYDHGYTF.

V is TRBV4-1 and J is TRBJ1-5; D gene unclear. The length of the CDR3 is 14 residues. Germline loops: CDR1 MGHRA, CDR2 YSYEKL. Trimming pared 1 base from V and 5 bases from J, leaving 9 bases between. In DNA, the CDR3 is TGCGCCAGCAGCCAAGTTGCCGACTATCAGCCCCAGCATTTT. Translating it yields CASSQVADYQPQHF.

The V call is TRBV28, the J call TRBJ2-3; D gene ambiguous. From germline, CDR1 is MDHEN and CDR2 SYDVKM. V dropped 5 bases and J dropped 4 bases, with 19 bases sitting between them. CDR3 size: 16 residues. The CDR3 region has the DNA TGTGCCAGCAGTACTCGCCAGTCTTCGGTGGCAGATACGCAGTATTTT. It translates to CASSTRQSSVADTQYF. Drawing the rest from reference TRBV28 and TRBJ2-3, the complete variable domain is DVKVTQSSRYLVKRTGEKVFLECVQDMDHENMFWYRQDPGLGLRLIYFSYDVKMKEKGDIPEGYSVSREKKERFSLILESASTNQTSMYLCASSTRQSSVADTQYFGPGTRLTVL.

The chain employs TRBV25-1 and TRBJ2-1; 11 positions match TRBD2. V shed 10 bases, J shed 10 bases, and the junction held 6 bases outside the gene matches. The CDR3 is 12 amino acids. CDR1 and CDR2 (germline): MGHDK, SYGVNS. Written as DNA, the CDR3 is TGTGCCACCGCGGGACTAGCGGTAGAGCAGTTCTTC. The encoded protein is CATAGLAVEQFF.

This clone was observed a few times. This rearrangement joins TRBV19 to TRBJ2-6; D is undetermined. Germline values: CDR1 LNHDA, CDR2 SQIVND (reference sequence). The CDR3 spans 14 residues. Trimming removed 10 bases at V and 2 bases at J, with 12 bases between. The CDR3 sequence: CATQSGAGANVLTF. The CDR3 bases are TGTGCCACCCAGTCCGGAGCTGGGGCCAACGTCCTGACTTTC.

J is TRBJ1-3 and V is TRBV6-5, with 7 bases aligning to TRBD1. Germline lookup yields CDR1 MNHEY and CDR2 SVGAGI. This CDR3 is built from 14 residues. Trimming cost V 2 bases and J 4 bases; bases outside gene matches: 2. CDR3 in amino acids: CASSYQGGGNTIYF. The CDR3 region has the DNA TGTGCCAGCAGTTACCAGGGGGGCGGAAACACCATATATTTT.

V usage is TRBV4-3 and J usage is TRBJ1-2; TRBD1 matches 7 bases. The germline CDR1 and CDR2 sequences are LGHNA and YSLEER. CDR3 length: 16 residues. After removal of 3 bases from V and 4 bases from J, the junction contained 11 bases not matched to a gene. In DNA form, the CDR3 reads TGCGCCAGCAGCCATGGTGACAGGGCCTCCGGCTATGGCTACACCTTC. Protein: CASSHGDRASGYGYTF.

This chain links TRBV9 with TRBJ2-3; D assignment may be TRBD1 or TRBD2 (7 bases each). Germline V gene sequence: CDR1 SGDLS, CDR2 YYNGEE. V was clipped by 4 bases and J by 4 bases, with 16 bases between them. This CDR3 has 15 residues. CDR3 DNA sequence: TGTGCCAGCAGCTCCTCAGGGGGGGCAGCAGATACGCAGTATTTT. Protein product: CASSSSGGAADTQYF.

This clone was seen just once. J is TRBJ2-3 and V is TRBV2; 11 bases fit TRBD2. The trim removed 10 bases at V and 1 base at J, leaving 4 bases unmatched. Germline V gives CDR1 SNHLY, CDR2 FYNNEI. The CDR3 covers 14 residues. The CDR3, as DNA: TGTGCCAACTCGGGACTAGCGGGCACAGATACGCAGTATTTT. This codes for CANSGLAGTDTQYF. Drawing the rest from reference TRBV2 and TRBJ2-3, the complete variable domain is EPEVTQTPSHQVTQMGQEVILRCVPISNHLYFYWYRQILGQKVEFLVSFYNNEISEKSEIFDDQFSVERPDGSNFTLKIRSTKLEDSAMYFCANSGLAGTDTQYFGPGTRLTVL.